This TCR beta chain stems from a study of blood T cells in healthy people across ages. This clonotype was found many times. Its specificity is not known. Donors ranged from roughly 6 to 90 years old and were healthy Caucasians in Russia. Overall study results and limits: Unsorted PBMC material precluded a definitive naive versus antigen-experienced comparison.

A sample-barcoded 5' primer and a J-beta primer mix were used in a second PCR of about 6 to 11 cycles. TCRdb recomputed calls from the 5' RACE reads with MiXCR, one row per CDR3 protein. This sample has 600,000 to 800,000 distinct CDR3 sequences, with 45% to 60% found just once. CDR3 length: 13 amino acids. Trimming cost V 3 bases and J 4 bases, with 7 bases left between them. The TCR was taken from a woman aged 80 or over in good health. The chain joins TRBV12-3 or TRBV12-4 to TRBJ2-1, with D unclear. Sequenced material: blood. The CDR3 DNA reads TGTGCCAGCAGTTTGTACGGGTACAATGAGCAGTTCTTC. This codes for CASSLYGYNEQFF.